The next 26 T cell receptor beta chains were all read from a single sample in a study of blood T cell repertoires in COVID-19. Assay: immunoSEQ multiplex PCR; the TCRdb copy retains only in-frame clones and omits some. The repertoire consists of 650,000 to 800,000 clones, with over 80% occurring once and the leading ten covering over 0.2%. The sequenced material came from peripheral blood. These receptors were obtained from a woman under 30 with acute or convalescent COVID-19.

V gene TRBV6-5 combines with J gene TRBJ1-2, with 10 bases fitting TRBD1. The CDR3 totals 15 residues. Trimming cost V 8 bases and J 7 bases; bases outside gene matches: 13. Germline V CDR1 and CDR2: MNHEY, SVGAGI. The CDR3 loop reads CASGSTDRGLSGYTF. CDR3 DNA: TGTGCCAGCGGGTCCACCGACAGGGGGCTAAGTGGCTACACCTTC.

The chain is built from TRBV29-1 and TRBJ2-7; D is ambiguous. The germline V gene encodes CDR1 SQVTM and CDR2 ANQGSEA. The CDR3 consists of 11 residues. V lost 4 bases and J 5 bases, leaving 9 bases between the germline ends. This chain's CDR3 is CSVGGFHEQYF. CDR3 nucleotides: TGCAGCGTTGGCGGTTTCCACGAGCAGTACTTC.

This clone was observed once. The chain is built from TRBV9 and TRBJ1-2, with TRBD1 matching over 9 bases. Germline V gene data show CDR1 as SGDLS and CDR2 as YYNGEE. Unmatched junction bases numbered 9, after V lost 3 bases and J lost 6 bases. The CDR3 length is 15 residues. CDR3 protein: CASSAKGQGEDGYTF. In nucleotides, the CDR3 is TGTGCCAGCAGCGCCAAGGGACAGGGAGAGGATGGCTACACCTTC. The full variable domain, completed using reference TRBV9 and TRBJ1-2, is DSGVTQTPKHLITATGQRVTLRCSPRSGDLSVYWYQQSLDQGLQFLIQYYNGEERAKGNILERFSAQQFPDLHSELNLSSLELGDSALYFCASSAKGQGEDGYTFGSGTRLTVV.

The rearrangement joins TRBV19 to TRBJ2-1, with 9 bases fitting TRBD2. This CDR3 is built from 15 residues. Germline loops: CDR1 LNHDA, CDR2 SQIVND (reference sequence). The trim removed 6 bases at V and 7 bases at J, leaving 10 bases unmatched. The CDR3 region has the DNA TGTGCCAGTAGGAGCGGGCGGGGGGGCAGGAATGAGCAGTTCTTC. It encodes CASRSGRGGRNEQFF. Based on the CDR3 plus reference TRBV19 and TRBJ2-1, the full variable domain is DGGITQSPKYLFRKEGQNVTLSCEQNLNHDAMYWYRQDPGQGLRLIYYSQIVNDFQKGDIAEGYSVSREKKESFPLTVTSAQKNPTAFYLCASRSGRGGRNEQFFGPGTRLTVL.

This chain links TRBV19 with TRBJ1-4; D not resolved. The CDR3 covers 17 residues. The germline V gene has CDR1 LNHDA and CDR2 SQIVND (reference sequence). The germline V and J ends were trimmed by 3 bases and 6 bases, with 20 bases remaining between them. CDR3 protein: CASSIFLGGPNYEKLFF. Here the CDR3 DNA reads TGTGCCAGTAGTATCTTCCTTGGAGGACCGAATTATGAAAAACTGTTTTTT.

V usage is TRBV30 and J usage is TRBJ1-5, with D tentatively TRBD1 (5 bases). Germline CDR1 and CDR2: GTSNPN and SVGIG (reference sequence). Trimming left V 0 bases short and J 7 bases short, with 16 bases between. The length of the CDR3 is 15 residues. DNA of the CDR3: TGTGCCTGGAGTGTAGATTTGGGGCTGGGGCAGCCCCAGCATTTT. Protein sequence: CAWSVDLGLGQPQHF.

This clone was seen once. The chain carries TRBV18 and TRBJ1-1; TRBD1 matches 8 bases. Germline V CDR1 and CDR2: KGHSH, LQKENI. This CDR3 contains 13 residues. Trimming cost V 5 bases and J 7 bases; bases outside gene matches: 6. The chain's CDR3 is CASSIGQGYEAFF. The CDR3 region has the DNA TGTGCCAGCTCAATCGGACAGGGATATGAAGCTTTCTTT. Full variable domain (remainder filled in from reference TRBV18 and TRBJ1-1): NAGVMQNPRHLVRRRGQEARLRCSPMKGHSHVYWYRQLPEEGLKFMVYLQKENIIDESGMPKERFSAEFPKEGPSILRIQQVVRGDSAAYFCASSIGQGYEAFFGQGTRLTVV.

Of note for this clone: Other DNA sequences in the sample encode the same CDR3. CDR3 sequence reads: CASSPRSNQPQHF. The CDR3 bases are TGTGCCAGCAGTCCCCGGAGCAATCAGCCCCAGCATTTT. This chain links TRBV28 with TRBJ1-5; D is uncertain. CDR3 length: 13 amino acids. The V gene's germline CDR1 is MDHEN and CDR2 SYDVKM. Trimming stripped 5 bases from V and 1 base from J, with 6 bases between.

The J gene is TRBJ1-3, the V gene TRBV9; TRBD1 might be the D (5 bases). The CDR3 extends over 17 amino acids. Per the germline V gene, CDR1 is SGDLS and CDR2 is YYNGEE. Trimming cost V 0 bases and J 0 bases, with 13 bases left between them. CDR3 DNA sequence: TGTGCCAGCAGCGTAGGCGTGACAGACCACTCTGGAAACACCATATATTTT. Its translation: CASSVGVTDHSGNTIYF.

The chain recombines TRBV30 with TRBJ2-3; D unclear. V shed 5 bases and J shed 0 bases, with 6 bases lying between them. In germline, CDR1 is GTSNPN, CDR2 SVGIG (reference sequence). The CDR3 is made up of 12 amino acids. CDR3 bases: TGTGCCTGGGGGCCAAGCACAGATACGCAGTATTTT. It yields the protein CAWGPSTDTQYF.

The chain employs TRBV24-1 and TRBJ2-3, with 15 bases aligning to TRBD2. Germline CDR1 reads KGHDR; CDR2 reads SFDVKD. There are 17 residues in the CDR3. V lost 4 bases, J lost 2 bases, and 3 bases stayed unmatched. The CDR3 bases are TGTGCCACCAGTGAAGGACTAGCGGGGGGGATCACAGATACGCAGTATTTT. Protein: CATSEGLAGGITDTQYF.

The chain is built from TRBV5-1 and TRBJ2-7; D might be TRBD1 (5 bases). CDR3 length equals 14 residues. Germline loops: CDR1 SGHRS, CDR2 YFSETQ. V was clipped by 1 base and J by 3 bases, with 11 bases between them. In DNA form, the CDR3 reads TGCGCCAGCAGCTTGCAGGGTAGTGTCTACGAGCAGTACTTC. Protein: CASSLQGSVYEQYF.

This CDR3 is CASSTGYGKGYTF. CDR3 nucleotides: TGTGCCAGTTCGACAGGGTACGGAAAGGGCTACACCTTC. The V call is TRBV6-6, the J call TRBJ1-2; 7 bases match TRBD1. Germline V gene lookup returns CDR1 MNHNY and CDR2 SVGAGI (reference sequence). The CDR3 totals 13 residues. The ends lost 9 bases at V and 8 bases at J; junction bases unmatched: 12.

V gene TRBV19 combines with J gene TRBJ1-1; possibly TRBD1 for D (6 bases). The CDR3 length is 15 residues. Trimming shortened V by 3 bases and J by 0 bases, and 11 bases separated the two germline ends. From germline, CDR1 is LNHDA and CDR2 SQIVND (reference sequence). CDR3 residues: CASSIRGTLNTEAFF. CDR3 DNA sequence: TGTGCCAGTAGTATCAGGGGAACCCTGAACACTGAAGCTTTCTTT.

The CDR3 nucleotides read TGTGCCAGCAGCTATAGGGGAAGGAACACTGAAGCTTTCTTT. This sequence encodes CASSYRGRNTEAFF. The chain has TRBV7-6 and TRBJ1-1, with a weak D call TRBD1 (5 bases). The V and J ends lost 4 bases and 1 base respectively, with 10 bases between them. Germline CDR1 reads SGHVS; CDR2 reads FNYEAQ. This CDR3 spans 14 amino acids.

The chain couples TRBV6-6 to TRBJ2-7; 10 nucleotides match TRBD2. Trimming cost V 2 bases and J 7 bases; bases outside gene matches: 5. This CDR3 is 14 amino acids long. Germline V gives CDR1 MNHNY, CDR2 SVGAGI (reference sequence). CDR3 loop: CASSYPAGGREQYF. The DNA of the CDR3 is TGTGCCAGCAGTTACCCAGCGGGGGGGAGAGAGCAGTACTTC.

V and J are TRBV7-3 and TRBJ2-3; TRBD1 matches at 8 bases. The CDR3 runs to 13 residues. The V and J ends lost 11 bases and 2 bases, in that order; junction bases with no gene match: 6. The germline CDR1 and CDR2 sequences are SGHTA and FQGTGA. In nucleotides, the CDR3 is TGTGCCGAGGACAGGGTCTACACAGATACGCAGTATTTT. Protein: CAEDRVYTDTQYF.

This chain joins TRBV6-5 and TRBJ1-3; a weak D match, TRBD1 (6 bases). Trimming cost V 2 bases and J 4 bases, with 15 bases left between them. The CDR3 is 16 residues long. Germline CDR1 reads MNHEY; CDR2 reads SVGAGI. The CDR3 nucleotides are TGTGCCAGCAGTTACGGGCTGGGGGCGTTGGGAAACACCATATATTTT. It codes for CASSYGLGALGNTIYF.

In this sample, this clone turned up once. The rearrangement joins TRBV24-1 to TRBJ1-1; D might be TRBD1 (5 bases). The V gene lost 8 bases and the J gene lost 3 bases, with 15 bases spanning the gap. CDR1 is KGHDR, CDR2 SFDVKD, per germline. The CDR3 loop spans 14 amino acids. DNA for the CDR3: TGTGCCACCACCGGATCGGGGGGTGACACTGAAGCTTTCTTT. Translated: CATTGSGGDTEAFF.

The sample holds one count of this clone. The chain uses TRBV6-5 and TRBJ1-2; 12 bases line up with TRBD1. CDR1 is MNHEY and CDR2 is SVGAGI in the germline V gene. The length of the CDR3 is 13 residues. The CDR3 reads CATGTGGLDGYTF. For the CDR3, the DNA is TGTGCTACCGGGACAGGGGGCTTGGATGGCTACACCTTC.

The CDR3 spells CASSLRGPRTVSYEQYF. The CDR3 DNA follows: TGTGCCAGCAGCCTTAGAGGCCCTAGGACAGTCAGTTACGAGCAGTACTTC. The chain uses TRBV7-2 and TRBJ2-7, with a tentative D call TRBD1 (6 bases). The V and J ends lost 5 bases and 4 bases respectively, with 24 bases between them. This CDR3 has 17 amino acids. The germline V gene has CDR1 SGHTA and CDR2 FQGNSA.

The chain uses TRBV5-1 and TRBJ2-7, with D possibly matching TRBD1 (6 bases). The V end lost 0 bases, the J end lost 2 bases, and 9 bases lay between the germline ends. The CDR3 is 14 residues long. CDR1 and CDR2 (germline): SGHRS, YFSETQ. CDR3 sequence (DNA): TGCGCCAGCAGCTTGGAGGGACAAGCCTACGAGCAGTACTTC. This gives the protein CASSLEGQAYEQYF. The full variable domain, its missing parts supplied by reference TRBV5-1 and TRBJ2-7, is KAGVTQTPRYLIKTRGQQVTLSCSPISGHRSVSWYQQTPGQGLQFLFEYFSETQRNKGNFPGRFSGRQFSNSRSEMNVSTLELGDSALYLCASSLEGQAYEQYFGPGTRLTVT.

The rearrangement uses TRBV5-6 and TRBJ1-6; D possibly corresponds to TRBD1 (5 bases). V was trimmed by 0 bases and J by 13 bases, leaving 14 bases between them. From germline, CDR1 is SGHDT and CDR2 YYEEEE. The CDR3 sequence is 14 residues long. Here the CDR3 reads CASSLATAGGPLHF. As DNA, the CDR3 is TGTGCCAGCAGCTTGGCGACAGCCGGGGGTCCCCTCCACTTT.

A few counts support this clone. This chain connects TRBV14 to TRBJ2-7, with 8 bases identical to TRBD2. Germline CDR1 SGHDN, CDR2 FVKESK. V was pared by 1 base and J by 7 bases, with 6 bases of the junction left unmatched. The CDR3 sequence is 14 residues long. The CDR3: CASSQAGGPREQYF. The CDR3 DNA follows: TGTGCCAGCAGCCAAGCGGGGGGGCCGAGGGAGCAGTACTTC.

This chain joins TRBV5-6 and TRBJ1-1, with D tentatively TRBD1 (6 bases). The germline V gene has CDR1 SGHDT and CDR2 YYEEEE. V lost 3 bases and J lost 5, with 11 bases in between. This CDR3 region has 13 residues. CDR3 nucleotides: TGTGCCAGCAGCTACCAACAGGGAACTGAAGCTTTCTTT. Its protein product is CASSYQQGTEAFF.

This chain joins TRBV9 and TRBJ2-2; 7 bases fit TRBD2. Trimming cost V 0 bases and J 5 bases; bases outside gene matches: 4. The germline V gene encodes CDR1 SGDLS and CDR2 YYNGEE. The CDR3 length is 15 residues. CDR3 amino acids: CASSVVTGGTGELFF. Here the CDR3 DNA reads TGTGCCAGCAGCGTAGTGACCGGGGGGACCGGGGAGCTGTTTTTT. The whole variable domain, filled in from reference TRBV9 and TRBJ2-2, reads DSGVTQTPKHLITATGQRVTLRCSPRSGDLSVYWYQQSLDQGLQFLIQYYNGEERAKGNILERFSAQQFPDLHSELNLSSLELGDSALYFCASSVVTGGTGELFFGEGSRLTVL.